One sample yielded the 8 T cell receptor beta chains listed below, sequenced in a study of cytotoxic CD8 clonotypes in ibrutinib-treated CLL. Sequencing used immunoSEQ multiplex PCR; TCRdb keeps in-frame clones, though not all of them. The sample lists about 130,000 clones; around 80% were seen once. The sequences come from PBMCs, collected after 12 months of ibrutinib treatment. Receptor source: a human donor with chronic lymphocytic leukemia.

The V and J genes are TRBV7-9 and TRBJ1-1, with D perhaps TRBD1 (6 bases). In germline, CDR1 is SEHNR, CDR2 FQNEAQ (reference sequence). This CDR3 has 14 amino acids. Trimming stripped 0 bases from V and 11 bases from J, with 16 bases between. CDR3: CASSLAGAGARAFF. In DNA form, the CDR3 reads TGTGCCAGCAGCTTAGCGGGCGCGGGGGCTAGGGCTTTCTTT.

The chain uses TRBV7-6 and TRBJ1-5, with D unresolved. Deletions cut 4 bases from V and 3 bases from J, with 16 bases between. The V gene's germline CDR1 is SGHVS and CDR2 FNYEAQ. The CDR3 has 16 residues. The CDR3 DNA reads TGTGCCAGCAGCTCCTCGGGTCCGGACGTCAATCAGCCCCAGCATTTT. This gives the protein CASSSSGPDVNQPQHF.

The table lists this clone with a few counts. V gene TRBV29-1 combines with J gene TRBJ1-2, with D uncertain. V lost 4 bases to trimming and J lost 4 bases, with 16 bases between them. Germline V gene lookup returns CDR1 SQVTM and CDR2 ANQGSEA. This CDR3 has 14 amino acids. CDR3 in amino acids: CSVVEGSLGYGYTF. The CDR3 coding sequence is TGCAGCGTTGTTGAGGGCAGCTTGGGCTATGGCTACACCTTC.

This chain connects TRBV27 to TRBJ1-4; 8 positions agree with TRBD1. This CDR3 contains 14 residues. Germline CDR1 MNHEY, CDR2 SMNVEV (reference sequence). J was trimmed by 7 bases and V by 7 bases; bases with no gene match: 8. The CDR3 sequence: CASNPTGVGEKLFF. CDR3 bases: TGTGCCAGCAATCCGACAGGGGTGGGTGAAAAACTGTTTTTT.

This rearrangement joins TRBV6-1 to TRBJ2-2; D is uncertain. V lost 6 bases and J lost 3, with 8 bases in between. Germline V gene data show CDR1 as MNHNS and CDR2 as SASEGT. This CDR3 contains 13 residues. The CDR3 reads CASRPVDTGELFF. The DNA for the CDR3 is TGTGCCAGCAGACCAGTAGACACCGGGGAGCTGTTTTTT.

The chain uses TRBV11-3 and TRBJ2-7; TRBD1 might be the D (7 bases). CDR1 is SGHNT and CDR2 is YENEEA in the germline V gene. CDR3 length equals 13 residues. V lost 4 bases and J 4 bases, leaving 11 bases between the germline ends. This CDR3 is CASSSQGGYEQYF. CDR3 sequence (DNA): TGTGCCAGCAGCTCGCAGGGGGGTTACGAGCAGTACTTC.

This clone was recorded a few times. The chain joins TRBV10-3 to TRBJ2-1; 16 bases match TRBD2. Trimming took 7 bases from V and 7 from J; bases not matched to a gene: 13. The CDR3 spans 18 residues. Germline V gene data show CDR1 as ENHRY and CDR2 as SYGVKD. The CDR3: CAITQPGLAGGPRNEQFF. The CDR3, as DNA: TGTGCCATCACCCAGCCGGGACTAGCGGGAGGGCCACGGAATGAGCAGTTCTTC.

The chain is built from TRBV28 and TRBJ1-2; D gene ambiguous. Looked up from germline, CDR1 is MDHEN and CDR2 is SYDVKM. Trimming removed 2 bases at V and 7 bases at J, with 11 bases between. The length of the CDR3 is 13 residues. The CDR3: CASSLRAGGGYTF. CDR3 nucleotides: TGTGCCAGCAGTTTACGGGCGGGCGGTGGCTACACCTTC.